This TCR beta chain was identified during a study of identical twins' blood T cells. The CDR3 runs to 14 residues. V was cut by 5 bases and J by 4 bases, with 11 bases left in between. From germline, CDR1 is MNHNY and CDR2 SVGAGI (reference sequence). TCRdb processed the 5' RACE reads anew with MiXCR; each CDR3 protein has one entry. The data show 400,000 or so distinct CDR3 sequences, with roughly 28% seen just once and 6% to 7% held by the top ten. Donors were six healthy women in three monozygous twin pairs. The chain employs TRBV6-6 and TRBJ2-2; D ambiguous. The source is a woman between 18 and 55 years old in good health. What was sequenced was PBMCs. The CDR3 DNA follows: TGTGCCAGCAGTCAGATAGTGGGCACCGGGGAGCTGTTTTTT. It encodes CASSQIVGTGELFF.